Reported below is one TCR beta chain. The antigen is not known. Researchers ran the PCR with 60 Vbeta and 13 Jbeta primers. Profiled with immunoSEQ multiplex PCR; TCRdb holds only in-frame clones, not every one. The sample carries about 130,000 clones, around 72% recorded once. The data were obtained in a study of cytomegalovirus exposure and HLA in healthy donors. Whole-study results and caveats: Analyses of presence and absence presupposed an approximately uniform sequencing depth across donors.

The V gene's germline CDR1 is SGHNT and CDR2 YYREEE (reference sequence). V lost 3 bases to trimming and J lost 7 bases; unmatched junction nucleotides: 6. This CDR3 spans 14 amino acids. Healthy bone marrow donors made up the cohort. The rearrangement links TRBV5-4 to TRBJ2-1; 8 positions agree with TRBD1. The sequence was obtained from a man aged 18 to 35 in good health and CMV-seropositive. Sequencing was performed on PBMCs. DNA of the CDR3: TGTGCCAGCAGCTCCGGACAGGGTAGGAATGAGCAGTTCTTC. Its translation: CASSSGQGRNEQFF.